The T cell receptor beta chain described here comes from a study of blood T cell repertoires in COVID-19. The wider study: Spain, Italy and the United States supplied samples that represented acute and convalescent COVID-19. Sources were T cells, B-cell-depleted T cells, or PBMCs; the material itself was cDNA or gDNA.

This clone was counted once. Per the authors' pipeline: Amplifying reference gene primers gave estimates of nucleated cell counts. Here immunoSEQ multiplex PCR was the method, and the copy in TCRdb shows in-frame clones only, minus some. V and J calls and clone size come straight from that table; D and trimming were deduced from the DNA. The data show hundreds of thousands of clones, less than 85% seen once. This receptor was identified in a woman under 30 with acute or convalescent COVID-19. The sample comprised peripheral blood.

In DNA form, the CDR3 reads TGTGCCAGTGAGTCATCTGGAAACACCATATATTTT. It translates to CASESSGNTIYF. The chain links TRBV19 to TRBJ1-3; D is ambiguous. The CDR3 covers 12 residues. Germline-derived CDR1 and CDR2 are LNHDA and SQIVND (reference sequence). Trimming left V 8 bases short and J 1 base short, with 6 bases between.